These 23 T cell receptor beta chains were all obtained from the same sample, sequenced in a study of cytomegalovirus exposure and HLA in healthy donors. Primers for the PCR totalled 60 Vbeta and 13 Jbeta. TCRdb's copy holds only in-frame clones and misses some; the assay was immunoSEQ multiplex PCR. The data show around 210,000 clones, more than 75% seen once. The sample consisted of PBMCs. Every receptor here comes from a male donor in good health and CMV-seropositive.

This chain links TRBV19 with TRBJ1-1; the match to TRBD1 covers 7 bases. The CDR3 is 12 amino acids. CDR1 is LNHDA, CDR2 SQIVND, per germline (reference sequence). With 5 bases clipped from V and 10 bases from J, the junction kept 7 bases outside the gene matches. CDR3 sequence reads: CASSGGQVIAFF. The CDR3 nucleotides are TGTGCCAGTAGTGGAGGACAGGTGATAGCTTTCTTT.

The V gene is TRBV7-3, the J gene TRBJ2-5; TRBD2 matches at 8 bases. Germline assignment: CDR1 SGHTA and CDR2 FQGTGA. V shed 5 bases and J 0 bases; nucleotides not matched to a gene: 5. CDR3 length: 15 residues. In DNA form, the CDR3 reads TGTGCCAGCAGCAAGCGGGGGAGATACCAAGAGACCCAGTACTTC. Translation: CASSKRGRYQETQYF.

The J gene is TRBJ2-2, the V gene TRBV7-9; TRBD2 is a possible D gene (5 bases). CDR3 length: 13 residues. CDR1 is SEHNR, CDR2 FQNEAQ, per germline (reference sequence). Trimming shortened V by 9 bases and J by 4 bases, and 12 bases separated the two germline ends. CDR3 nucleotide sequence: TGTGCCAGAGCGGCGTGGGGCACCGGGGAGCTGTTTTTT. It yields the protein CARAAWGTGELFF.

Written as DNA, the CDR3 is TGTTCATCAGCGGGAGGGAACAATGAGCAGTTCTTC. The encoded protein is CSSAGGNNEQFF. The chain carries TRBV6-5 and TRBJ2-1; 10 bases agree with TRBD2. This CDR3 spans 12 amino acids. The germline V gene has CDR1 MNHEY and CDR2 SVGAGI.

Here the CDR3 reads CASSQERQGWSPLHF. The CDR3, as DNA: TGCGCCAGCAGCCAAGAGCGACAGGGTTGGTCACCCCTCCACTTT. The chain has TRBV4-1 and TRBJ1-6, with TRBD1 matching over 7 bases. Germline CDR1 is MGHRA and CDR2 is YSYEKL. The CDR3 is 15 amino acids. After removal of 0 bases from V and 10 bases from J, the junction contained 6 bases not matched to a gene.

J is TRBJ2-7 and V is TRBV27, with D perhaps TRBD2 (6 bases). The CDR3 extends over 12 amino acids. Trimming took off 5 bases at V and 13 bases at J, with 18 bases between the two ends. Germline V gene lookup returns CDR1 MNHEY and CDR2 SMNVEV (reference sequence). For the CDR3, the DNA is TGTGCCAGCAGTCACCCGGGACTTACTCTTTACTTC. It encodes CASSHPGLTLYF.

The rearrangement uses TRBV9 and TRBJ2-5; TRBD2 matches 10 bases. The germline CDR1 and CDR2 sequences are SGDLS and YYNGEE. Trimming removed 4 bases from V and 7 bases from J; junction bases left unmatched: 13. This CDR3 spans 16 amino acids. The CDR3, as DNA: TGTGCCAGCAGCTGGGGAACGCTAGCGGGGGAAGGGACCCAGTACTTC. Translated, it gives CASSWGTLAGEGTQYF.

There are a few counts of this clone. The chain couples TRBV5-5 to TRBJ2-5, with a possible D match to TRBD2 (6 bases). The tail of the sequence fits TRBJ2-7 better, so the J call may be wrong. The germline gives CDR1 SGHKS, CDR2 YYEKEE (reference sequence). The CDR3 contains 14 residues. As DNA, the CDR3 is TGTGCCAGCAGCTTGCAAAGGGGACTTTACGAGCAGTACTTC. It is translated as CASSLQRGLYEQYF.

This clone appeared once. The chain uses TRBV10-3 and TRBJ2-3, with 9 bases that match TRBD2. Germline trimming cut 6 bases from V and 2 bases from J; bases unmatched to any gene: 3. Germline CDR1 is ENHRY and CDR2 is SYGVKD. This CDR3 region has 14 residues. The CDR3 region has the DNA TGTGCCATCAGGCTAGCGGGAAACACAGATACGCAGTATTTT. Its translation: CAIRLAGNTDTQYF.

The genes are TRBV7-2 and TRBJ2-2, with D perhaps TRBD2 (7 bases). V was clipped by 4 bases and J by 8 bases, with 11 bases between them. The germline V gene has CDR1 SGHTA and CDR2 FQGNSA. CDR3 length equals 13 residues. CDR3 nucleotides: TGTGCCAGCAGCTCGGGGGGCCGAGGGGAGCTGTTTTTT. The encoded protein is CASSSGGRGELFF.

V is TRBV11-3 and J is TRBJ2-1, with 8 bases that match TRBD2. The V and J ends lost 1 base and 10 bases, in that order; junction bases with no gene match: 6. Germline V gene data show CDR1 as SGHNT and CDR2 as YENEEA. There are 14 residues in the CDR3. The CDR3 loop is CASSLAGGSREQFF. Here the CDR3 DNA reads TGTGCCAGCAGCTTAGCGGGGGGGTCTCGGGAGCAGTTCTTC.

The chain employs TRBV30 and TRBJ2-3; 8 bases align to TRBD2. V lost 2 bases and J lost 4; bases outside the gene matches: 11. Germline CDR1 and CDR2: GTSNPN and SVGIG (reference sequence). CDR3 length: 16 amino acids. The CDR3 loop is CAWSSTPGTRADTQYF. In DNA, the CDR3 is TGTGCCTGGAGTTCGACCCCCGGGACTAGAGCAGATACGCAGTATTTT.

The genes are TRBV9 and TRBJ2-7, with D possibly being TRBD1 (5 bases). Trimming shortened V by 3 bases and J by 2 bases, and 12 bases separated the two germline ends. The CDR3 length is 14 residues. From germline, CDR1 is SGDLS and CDR2 YYNGEE. CDR3 in DNA: TGTGCCAGCAGCGGGCGGACACCGGCCTACGAGCAGTACTTC. Translation gives CASSGRTPAYEQYF.

The chain is built from TRBV20-1 and TRBJ2-1; 8 bases line up with TRBD2. The germline V gene has CDR1 DFQATT and CDR2 SNEGSKA (reference sequence). CDR3 size: 11 residues. The V gene end was trimmed by 5 bases and the J gene end by 9 bases; junction bases not matched to a gene: 3. CDR3 DNA sequence: TGCAGTGCTTTCGGGGGGGTTGAGCAGTTCTTC. Translation: CSAFGGVEQFF.

The V and J genes are TRBV4-3 and TRBJ2-1; TRBD2 aligns across 8 bases. Trimming removed 0 bases from V and 5 bases from J; junction bases left unmatched: 9. CDR3 length: 17 amino acids. Germline CDR1 LGHNA, CDR2 YSLEER. The CDR3 here is CASSQDPSGGNNNEQFF. Here the CDR3 DNA reads TGCGCCAGCAGCCAAGACCCTTCGGGGGGGAACAACAATGAGCAGTTCTTC.

The DNA of the CDR3 is TGTGCCAGCAGTGAAGCGTCGAACACTGAAGCTTTCTTT. Protein: CASSEASNTEAFF. The chain carries TRBV6-4 and TRBJ1-1; D unclear. CDR3 length: 13 amino acids. V lost 3 bases and J lost 1, with 6 bases in between. The germline CDR1 and CDR2 sequences are MRHNA and SNTAGT.

J is TRBJ1-1 and V is TRBV19; 7 positions agree with TRBD1. Germline lookup yields CDR1 LNHDA and CDR2 SQIVND (reference sequence). V was clipped by 2 bases and J by 4 bases; unmatched bases: 16. The CDR3 runs to 18 residues. In DNA, the CDR3 is TGTGCCAGTAGTATACGGGAGAGGGGGCGTTTAACGGGCACTGAAGCTTTCTTT. This encodes CASSIRERGRLTGTEAFF. Full variable domain (rest looked up from reference TRBV19 and TRBJ1-1): DGGITQSPKYLFRKEGQNVTLSCEQNLNHDAMYWYRQDPGQGLRLIYYSQIVNDFQKGDIAEGYSVSREKKESFPLTVTSAQKNPTAFYLCASSIRERGRLTGTEAFFGQGTRLTVV.

The chain recombines TRBV7-2 with TRBJ2-7, with a weak D call TRBD2 (5 bases). CDR1 is SGHTA and CDR2 is FQGNSA in the germline V gene. The V end was cut by 6 bases, the J end by 3 bases, with 18 bases between. This CDR3 has 15 amino acids. The CDR3 is CASSPSGTPDYEQYF. CDR3 nucleotides: TGTGCCAGCAGTCCGAGCGGAACCCCAGACTACGAGCAGTACTTC.

This chain links TRBV19 with TRBJ2-7; 12 nucleotides match TRBD1. Germline V gene data show CDR1 as LNHDA and CDR2 as SQIVND (reference sequence). Trimming cost V 11 bases and J 5 bases; bases outside gene matches: 16. This CDR3 region has 16 residues. The CDR3 region has the DNA TGTGCCGGGAACGGGACAGGGGGCGCCTTCGACCACGAGCAGTACTTC. This translates into CAGNGTGGAFDHEQYF.

The chain carries TRBV6-5 and TRBJ1-1, with D perhaps matching TRBD1 (5 bases). The V end was cut by 7 bases, the J end by 7 bases, with 10 bases between. The CDR3 covers 11 residues. Germline-derived CDR1 and CDR2 are MNHEY and SVGAGI. The DNA of the CDR3 is TGTGCCAGCAAGGCGGGGCGTGAAGCTTTCTTT. Its protein product is CASKAGREAFF.

The chain carries TRBV11-2 and TRBJ1-2, with TRBD1 matching 10 bases. The CDR3 contains 14 residues. Germline V gene sequence: CDR1 SGHAT, CDR2 FQNNGV. V lost 5 bases to trimming and J lost 10 bases; unmatched junction nucleotides: 10. The CDR3 DNA sequence: TGTGCCAGCAGCCCGTCGACAGGGGGCAGGGACTACACCTTC. Amino acids: CASSPSTGGRDYTF.

Only a few counts were recorded for this clone. The rearrangement joins TRBV6-5 to TRBJ1-3; D not certain. There are 15 residues in the CDR3. Per germline, CDR1 MNHEY and CDR2 SVGAGI. V lost 4 bases to trimming and J lost 0 bases, with 10 bases between them. The CDR3 DNA follows: TGTGCCAGCAGTTCCACCCTTAGCTCTGGAAACACCATATATTTT. The encoded protein is CASSSTLSSGNTIYF.

This chain uses TRBV20-1 with TRBJ1-2, with unresolved D. Germline CDR1 is DFQATT and CDR2 is SNEGSKA (reference sequence). CDR3 length equals 11 residues. The germline V and J ends were trimmed by 3 bases and 7 bases, with 9 bases remaining between them. The CDR3 region has the DNA TGCAGTGCTAGCCCCCTCGTTGGCTACACCTTC. Protein sequence: CSASPLVGYTF.